This TCR beta chain originates from a study of blood T cell repertoires in COVID-19. This table comes from immunoSEQ multiplex PCR, and its TCRdb copy is limited to in-frame clones, with some not included. This sample has about 75,000 clones, with roughly 91% found just once. There are 16 residues in the CDR3. The J segment lost 4 bases and the V segment lost 5 bases, leaving 10 bases of the junction unmatched. CDR1 is SGHAT and CDR2 is FQNNGV in the germline V gene. The receptor comes from a human donor in a cohort sampled during active COVID-19. The chain uses TRBV11-2 and TRBJ2-1; 8 bases match TRBD1. The source material was peripheral blood. CDR3 residues: CASSPLRDRRYNEQFF. The DNA for the CDR3 is TGTGCCAGCAGCCCCCTCCGGGACAGGAGGTACAATGAGCAGTTCTTC.